Shown below are 27 T cell receptor beta chains from a single sample sequenced in a study of blood T cell repertoires in COVID-19. This table comes from immunoSEQ multiplex PCR, and its TCRdb copy is limited to in-frame clones, with some not included. The sample has roughly 63,000 clones; 80% to 90% are singletons. Material: peripheral blood. The receptors were sampled from a human donor in a cohort sampled during active COVID-19.

This rearrangement joins TRBV28 to TRBJ1-2; no definite D call. CDR3 length: 13 residues. Germline CDR1 and CDR2: MDHEN and SYDVKM. V was cut by 7 bases and J by 3 bases, with 12 bases left in between. The DNA of the CDR3 is TGTGCCAGCACTCAGACTATGGACTATGGCTACACCTTC. Its protein product is CASTQTMDYGYTF.

The rearrangement links TRBV6-1 to TRBJ1-2, with D hard to call. The V end lost 3 bases, the J end lost 4 bases, and 12 bases lay between the germline ends. Germline CDR1 is MNHNS and CDR2 is SASEGT. CDR3 length equals 14 residues. The CDR3 DNA reads TGTGCCAGCAGTGATAGTCCCCGTGGCTATGGCTACACCTTC. Amino acid sequence: CASSDSPRGYGYTF.

The J gene is TRBJ1-2, the V gene TRBV30, with D perhaps matching TRBD1 (6 bases). CDR1 is GTSNPN and CDR2 is SVGIG in the germline V gene (reference sequence). The CDR3 sequence is 13 residues long. V shed 0 bases and J shed 8 bases, with 13 bases lying between them. CDR3 residues: CAWSVPGHRGYTF. The CDR3 DNA reads TGTGCCTGGAGTGTCCCGGGACATCGGGGCTACACCTTC.

The chain joins TRBV6-1 to TRBJ1-3; D unclear. The CDR3 loop spans 14 amino acids. Looked up from germline, CDR1 is MNHNS and CDR2 is SASEGT. The V and J ends lost 2 bases and 3 bases respectively, with 8 bases between them. The CDR3 loop is CASSEMGSGNTIYF. As DNA, the CDR3 is TGTGCCAGCAGTGAAATGGGGAGTGGAAACACCATATATTTT.

The chain employs TRBV10-3 and TRBJ1-1, with 8 bases identical to TRBD1. This CDR3 contains 16 residues. CDR1 and CDR2 from the germline V gene are ENHRY and SYGVKD. V dropped 4 bases and J dropped 4; count of bases not matched to a gene: 11. The CDR3 is CAISALAGGPITEAFF. CDR3 coding DNA: TGTGCCATCAGTGCGTTGGCAGGGGGCCCTATCACTGAAGCTTTCTTT.

The V call is TRBV7-9, the J call TRBJ2-2; D is perhaps TRBD2 (5 bases). The CDR3 is 15 residues long. V dropped 7 bases and J dropped 3 bases, with 15 bases sitting between them. The V gene's germline CDR1 is SEHNR and CDR2 FQNEAQ (reference sequence). The CDR3 DNA reads TGTGCCAGCACTTCCGGGGTTGGGGACACCGGGGAGCTGTTTTTT. Protein: CASTSGVGDTGELFF.

In its sample, this clone was seen once. This chain connects TRBV5-1 to TRBJ2-1; D is uncertain. The germline V gene encodes CDR1 SGHRS and CDR2 YFSETQ. This CDR3 contains 11 residues. Trimming took 5 bases from V and 9 from J, leaving 9 bases between them. DNA for the CDR3: TGCGCCAGCAGGCCGACTCGTGAGCAGTTCTTC. This gives the protein CASRPTREQFF.

The chain uses TRBV30 and TRBJ2-2; D ambiguous. The CDR3 length is 12 residues. V was trimmed by 0 bases and J by 7 bases, leaving 6 bases between them. Germline V gene lookup returns CDR1 GTSNPN and CDR2 SVGIG (reference sequence). DNA of the CDR3: TGTGCCTGGAGTGTCCCGGGCGGGGAGCTGTTTTTT. The encoded protein is CAWSVPGGELFF.

The rearrangement links TRBV7-3 to TRBJ2-3; D not resolved. The CDR3 totals 12 residues. In germline, CDR1 is SGHTA, CDR2 FQGTGA. The ends were cut back, 8 bases at V and 1 base at J, with 7 bases in the middle. CDR3 sequence reads: CASVVGTDTQYF. Written as DNA, the CDR3 is TGTGCCAGCGTCGTCGGCACAGATACGCAGTATTTT.

The V call is TRBV19, the J call TRBJ1-1, with 10 bases matching TRBD1. CDR1 is LNHDA, CDR2 SQIVND, per germline (reference sequence). This CDR3 has 16 residues. Trimming removed 6 bases from V and 4 bases from J; junction bases left unmatched: 11. In DNA form, the CDR3 reads TGTGCCAGTAGCCCGATCCCCGGACAGGGGGGCACTGAAGCTTTCTTT. Translation: CASSPIPGQGGTEAFF.

The gene calls are TRBV24-1 and TRBJ2-3; TRBD2 agrees at 10 bases. Germline V lookup: CDR1 KGHDR, CDR2 SFDVKD. With 4 bases clipped from V and 1 base from J, the junction kept 4 bases outside the gene matches. The CDR3 totals 16 residues. CDR3 in amino acids: CATSDPTSGGTDTQYF. CDR3 nucleotides: TGTGCCACCAGTGACCCTACTAGCGGGGGCACAGATACGCAGTATTTT.

This clone showed up just once. The chain carries TRBV6-5 and TRBJ1-5; D gene unclear. The CDR3 is 12 residues long. Germline CDR1 reads MNHEY; CDR2 reads SVGAGI. Trimming took off 6 bases at V and 0 bases at J, with 3 bases between the two ends. CDR3 residues: CASRYSNQPQHF. As DNA, the CDR3 is TGTGCCAGCAGGTATAGCAATCAGCCCCAGCATTTT.

This clone was recorded once. The rearrangement links TRBV9 to TRBJ1-1, with D unclear. Germline loops: CDR1 SGDLS, CDR2 YYNGEE. The CDR3 runs to 17 residues. V was cut by 0 bases and J by 4 bases, with 19 bases left in between. As DNA, the CDR3 is TGTGCCAGCAGCGTAGATTCCCCCTCTAGGTGGTTCACTGAAGCTTTCTTT. This encodes CASSVDSPSRWFTEAFF.

This rearrangement joins TRBV28 to TRBJ1-2; 7 nucleotides agree with TRBD1. The CDR3 totals 14 residues. J was trimmed by 4 bases and V by 6 bases; bases with no gene match: 8. Germline loops: CDR1 MDHEN, CDR2 SYDVKM. The CDR3 is CASREGQPSYGYTF. The CDR3 DNA reads as TGTGCCAGCAGAGAGGGACAGCCTTCCTATGGCTACACCTTC.

The rearrangement uses TRBV7-2 and TRBJ1-3; no firm D call. Germline V gene data show CDR1 as SGHTA and CDR2 as FQGNSA. The CDR3 is 14 amino acids. Trimming left V 5 bases short and J 0 bases short, with 8 bases between. CDR3 sequence: CASSPISSGNTIYF. The CDR3 DNA follows: TGTGCCAGCAGCCCCATTTCCTCTGGAAACACCATATATTTT.

The chain recombines TRBV7-8 with TRBJ1-2, with D perhaps matching TRBD1 (6 bases). V was clipped by 1 base and J by 3 bases, with 24 bases between them. This CDR3 has 19 residues. From germline, CDR1 is SGHVS and CDR2 FQNEAQ. The CDR3 bases are TGTGCCAGCAGCTTAGGAGGGGGGGGGAATCCCCGTTTTGACTATGGCTACACCTTC. Amino acid sequence: CASSLGGGGNPRFDYGYTF.

This clone was seen only once. The gene calls are TRBV3-1 (or the pseudogene TRBV3-2) and TRBJ2-3, with 8 positions matching TRBD2. This CDR3 is 16 amino acids long. The trim removed 3 bases at V and 1 base at J, leaving 6 bases unmatched. Germline-derived CDR1 and CDR2 are LGHDT and YNNKEL (reference sequence). CDR3 sequence (DNA): TGTGCCAGCAGCCAGAACCCAGCGGGGGGCACAGATACGCAGTATTTT. It specifies CASSQNPAGGTDTQYF.

The V and J genes are TRBV7-8 and TRBJ2-1, with a weak D call TRBD2 (6 bases). V lost 4 bases and J 0 bases, leaving 13 bases between the germline ends. The CDR3 has 16 amino acids. Per germline, CDR1 SGHVS and CDR2 FQNEAQ. CDR3 sequence: CASSYLASSSYNEQFF. The CDR3 coding sequence is TGTGCCAGCAGCTATCTAGCGTCGAGCTCCTACAATGAGCAGTTCTTC.

The CDR3 DNA sequence: TGTGCCACCAGTGACCTAACCAAGAACGGGGAAAAACTGTTTTTT. Its protein product is CATSDLTKNGEKLFF. The V and J genes are TRBV24-1 and TRBJ1-4; no firm D call. Germline lookup yields CDR1 KGHDR and CDR2 SFDVKD. Between the trimmed V and J ends, which lost 4 bases and 8 bases, there was a span of 16 bases. The CDR3 is 15 residues long.

The rearrangement uses TRBV4-1 and TRBJ2-2; 8 bases fit TRBD1. CDR1 and CDR2 (germline): MGHRA, YSYEKL. The CDR3 length is 14 residues. Trimming cost V 5 bases and J 8 bases; bases outside gene matches: 7. The CDR3 loop is CASSDTRGRGELFF. CDR3 bases: TGCGCCAGCAGCGACACCAGGGGGCGGGGGGAGCTGTTTTTT.

The chain has TRBV6-2 or TRBV6-3 and TRBJ2-1; 7 nucleotides match TRBD2. The J segment lost 4 bases and the V segment lost 2 bases, leaving 11 bases of the junction unmatched. The CDR3 extends over 17 amino acids. Germline CDR1 and CDR2: MNHEY and SVGEGT. Written as DNA, the CDR3 is TGTGCCAGCAGTTACACGTCCGGGTCTAGCGGTTACAATGAGCAGTTCTTC. Translating gives CASSYTSGSSGYNEQFF.

J is TRBJ1-1 and V is TRBV7-2; D gene uncertain. Trimming stripped 2 bases from V and 1 base from J, with 5 bases between. The CDR3 totals 13 residues. Germline assignment: CDR1 SGHTA and CDR2 FQGNSA. CDR3 residues: CASSLPGNTEAFF. DNA for the CDR3: TGTGCCAGCAGCTTACCGGGGAACACTGAAGCTTTCTTT.

The chain combines TRBV6-5 with TRBJ2-1, with TRBD2 as a possible D gene (5 bases). V lost 7 bases to trimming and J lost 7 bases, with 14 bases between them. The CDR3 spans 13 residues. Germline-derived CDR1 and CDR2 are MNHEY and SVGAGI. CDR3 region: CASTIGRDNEQFF. The CDR3 DNA sequence: TGTGCCAGCACCATCGGCCGGGATAATGAGCAGTTCTTC.

The chain employs TRBV24-1 and TRBJ2-2; 7 bases map to TRBD2. The V segment lost 6 bases and the J segment 0 bases; nucleotides outside the gene matches: 6. Germline CDR1 KGHDR, CDR2 SFDVKD. This CDR3 contains 16 residues. The DNA for the CDR3 is TGTGCCACCAGTTTTGGGGGAGGGCCGAACACCGGGGAGCTGTTTTTT. Its protein product is CATSFGGGPNTGELFF.

Here the CDR3 reads CASSQAAGTADSPLHF. In nucleotides, the CDR3 is TGTGCCAGCAGCCAAGCCGCCGGGACAGCAGATTCACCCCTCCACTTT. V is TRBV4-2 and J is TRBJ1-6, with 7 nucleotides matching TRBD1. CDR3 size: 16 residues. V was clipped by 1 base and J by 8 bases; unmatched bases: 8. From germline, CDR1 is LGHNA and CDR2 YNFKEQ.

J is TRBJ2-7 and V is TRBV27; TRBD1 matches at 11 bases. Germline V CDR1 and CDR2: MNHEY, SMNVEV (reference sequence). The J segment lost 4 bases and the V segment lost 6 bases, leaving 5 bases of the junction unmatched. This CDR3 spans 14 amino acids. The CDR3, as DNA: TGTGCCAGCAGCTTAGGACAGGGGGCATACGAGCAGTACTTC. It translates to CASSLGQGAYEQYF.

The V call is TRBV6-5, the J call TRBJ1-2; perhaps TRBD1 as D (6 bases). The ends were cut back, 6 bases at V and 0 bases at J, with 11 bases in the middle. This CDR3 contains 14 residues. Germline V gene lookup returns CDR1 MNHEY and CDR2 SVGAGI. The CDR3 sequence is CASSRGAANYGYTF. The CDR3 bases are TGTGCCAGCAGCCGGGGGGCGGCTAACTATGGCTACACCTTC.